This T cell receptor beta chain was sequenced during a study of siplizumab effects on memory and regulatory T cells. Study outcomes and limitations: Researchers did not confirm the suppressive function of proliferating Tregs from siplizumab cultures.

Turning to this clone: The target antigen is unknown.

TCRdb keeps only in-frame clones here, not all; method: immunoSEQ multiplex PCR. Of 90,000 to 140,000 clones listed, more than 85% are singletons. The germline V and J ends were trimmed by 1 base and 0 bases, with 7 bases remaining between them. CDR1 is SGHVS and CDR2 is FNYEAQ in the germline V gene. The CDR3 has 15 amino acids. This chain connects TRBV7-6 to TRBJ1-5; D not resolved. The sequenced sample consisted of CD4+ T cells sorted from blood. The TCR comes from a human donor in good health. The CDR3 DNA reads TGTGCCAGCAGCTTAGTTTCCGATAGCAATCAGCCCCAGCATTTT. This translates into CASSLVSDSNQPQHF.